One sample yielded the 3 T cell receptor beta chains listed below, sequenced in a study of ipilimumab plus nivolumab after autologous stem cell transplantation. Only in-frame clones appear in the TCRdb table, and some are missing; sequencing was by immunoSEQ multiplex PCR. The sample holds about 13,000 clones, approximately 73% seen once. The sample consisted of PBMCs, taken in a trial of ipilimumab plus nivolumab as post-transplant consolidation. All receptors derive from a male donor with diffuse large B-cell lymphoma.

The V gene is TRBV19, the J gene TRBJ2-1; 9 bases agree with TRBD2. This CDR3 has 15 amino acids. The ends lost 5 bases at V and 4 bases at J; junction bases unmatched: 6. Germline assignment: CDR1 LNHDA and CDR2 SQIVND (reference sequence). CDR3 loop: CASSPLAGGYNEQFF. In DNA form, the CDR3 reads TGTGCCAGTAGTCCACTGGCGGGGGGGTACAATGAGCAGTTCTTC.

The rearrangement joins TRBV19 to TRBJ2-2, with D uncertain. The V gene's germline CDR1 is LNHDA and CDR2 SQIVND (reference sequence). The CDR3 runs 15 residues. V lost 5 bases and J lost 0, with 10 bases in between. The CDR3: CASSWKASNTGELFF. Here the CDR3 DNA reads TGTGCCAGTAGTTGGAAAGCATCGAACACCGGGGAGCTGTTTTTT.

This sequence joins TRBV27 and TRBJ2-7; 10 positions match TRBD2. From germline, CDR1 is MNHEY and CDR2 SMNVEV (reference sequence). With V trimmed by 4 bases and J by 0 bases, 6 bases remained unmatched. The length of the CDR3 is 16 residues. For the CDR3, the DNA is TGTGCCAGCAGTTCGCGGACTAGCGGAACCTCCTACGAGCAGTACTTC. Translating gives CASSSRTSGTSYEQYF.